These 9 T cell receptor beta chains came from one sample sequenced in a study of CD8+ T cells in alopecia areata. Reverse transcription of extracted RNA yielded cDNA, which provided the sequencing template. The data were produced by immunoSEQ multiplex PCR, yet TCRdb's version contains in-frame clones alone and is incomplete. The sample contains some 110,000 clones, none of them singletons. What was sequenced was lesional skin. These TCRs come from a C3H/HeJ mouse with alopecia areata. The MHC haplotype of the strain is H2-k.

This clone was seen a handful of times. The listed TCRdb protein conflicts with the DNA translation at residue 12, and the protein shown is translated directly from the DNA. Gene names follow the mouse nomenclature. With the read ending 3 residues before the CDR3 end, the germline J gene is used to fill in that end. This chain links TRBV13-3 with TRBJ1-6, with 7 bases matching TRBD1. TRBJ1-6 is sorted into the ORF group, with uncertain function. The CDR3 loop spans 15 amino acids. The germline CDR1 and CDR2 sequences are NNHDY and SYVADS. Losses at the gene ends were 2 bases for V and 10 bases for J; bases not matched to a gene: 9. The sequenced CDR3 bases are TGTGCCAGCAGTGAGCCCACAGGGGCTGGATCGCCC. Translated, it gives CASSEPTGAGSP. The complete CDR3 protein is CASSEPTGAGSPLYF.

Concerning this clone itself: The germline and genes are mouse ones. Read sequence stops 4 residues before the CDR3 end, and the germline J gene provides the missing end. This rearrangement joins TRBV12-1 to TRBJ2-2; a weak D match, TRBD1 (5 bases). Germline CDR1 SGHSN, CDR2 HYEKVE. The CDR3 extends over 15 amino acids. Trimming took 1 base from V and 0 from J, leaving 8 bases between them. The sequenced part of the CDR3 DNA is TGTGCCAGCTCTCTGACAGAAGCAAACACCGGG. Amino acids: CASSLTEANTG. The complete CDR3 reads CASSLTEANTGQLYF.

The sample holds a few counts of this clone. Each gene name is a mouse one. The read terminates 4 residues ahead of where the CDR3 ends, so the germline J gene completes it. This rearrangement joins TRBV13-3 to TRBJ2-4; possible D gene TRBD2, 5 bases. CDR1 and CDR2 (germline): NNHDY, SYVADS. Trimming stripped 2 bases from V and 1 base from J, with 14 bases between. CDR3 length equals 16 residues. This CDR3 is CASSEVGFEGQNTLYF. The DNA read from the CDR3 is TGTGCCAGCAGTGAGGTGGGGTTCGAGGGTCAAAAC.

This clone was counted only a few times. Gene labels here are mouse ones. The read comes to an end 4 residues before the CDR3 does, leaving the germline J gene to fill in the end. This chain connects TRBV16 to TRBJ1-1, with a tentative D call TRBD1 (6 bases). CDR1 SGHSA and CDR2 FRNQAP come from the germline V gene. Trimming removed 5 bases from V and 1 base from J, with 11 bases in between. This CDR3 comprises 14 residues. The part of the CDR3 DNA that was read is TGTGCAAGCAGCCGCGGGACAAAAAACACA. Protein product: CASSRGTKNT. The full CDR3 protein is CASSRGTKNTEVFF.

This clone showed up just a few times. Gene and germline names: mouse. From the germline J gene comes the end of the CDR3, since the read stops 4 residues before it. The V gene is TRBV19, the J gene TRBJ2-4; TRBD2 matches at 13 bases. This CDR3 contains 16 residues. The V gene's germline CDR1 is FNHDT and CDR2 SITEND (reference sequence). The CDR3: CASSIGTGGGRNTLYF. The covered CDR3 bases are TGTGCCAGCAGTATTGGGACTGGGGGGGGACGAAAC.

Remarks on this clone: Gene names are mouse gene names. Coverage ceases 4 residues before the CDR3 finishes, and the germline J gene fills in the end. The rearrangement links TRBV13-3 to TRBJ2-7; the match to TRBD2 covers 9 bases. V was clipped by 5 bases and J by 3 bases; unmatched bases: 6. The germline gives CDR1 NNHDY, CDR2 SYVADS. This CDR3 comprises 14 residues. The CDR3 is CASSLDWGLYEQYF. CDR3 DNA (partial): TGTGCCAGCAGCCTGGACTGGGGCCTCTAT.

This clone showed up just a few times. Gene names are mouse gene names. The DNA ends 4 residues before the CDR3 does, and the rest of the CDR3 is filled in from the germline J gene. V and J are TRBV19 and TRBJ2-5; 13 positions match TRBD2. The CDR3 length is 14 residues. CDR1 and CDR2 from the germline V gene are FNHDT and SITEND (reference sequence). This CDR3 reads CASSMDWGGDTQYF. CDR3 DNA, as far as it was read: TGTGCCAGCAGTATGGACTGGGGGGGCGAC.

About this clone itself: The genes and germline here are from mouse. CDR3 sequence reads: CTCSADRDFFNQDTQYF. CDR3 bases read: TGCACCTGCAGTGCAGATCGGGACTTTTTTAACCAAGAC. This sequence joins TRBV1 and TRBJ2-5; TRBD2 is a possible D gene (6 bases). The read terminates 4 residues before the CDR3 end, so the remaining end is supplied by the germline J gene. The CDR3 runs to 17 residues. Germline values: CDR1 NSQYPW, CDR2 LRSPGD (reference sequence). Trimming removed 0 bases from V and 0 bases from J, with 13 bases in between. The full variable domain, rest sourced from reference TRBV1 and TRBJ2-5, is VTLLEQNPRWRLVPRGQAVNLRCILKNSQYPWMSWYQQDLQKQLQWLFTLRSPGDKEVKSLPGADYLATRVTDTELRLQVANMSQGRTLYCTCSADRDFFNQDTQYFGPGTRLLVL.

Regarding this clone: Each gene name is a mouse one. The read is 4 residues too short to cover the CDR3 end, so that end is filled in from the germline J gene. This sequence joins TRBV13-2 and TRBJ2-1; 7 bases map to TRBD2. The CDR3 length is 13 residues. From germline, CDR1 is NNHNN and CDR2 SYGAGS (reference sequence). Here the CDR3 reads CASGDWGDAEQFF. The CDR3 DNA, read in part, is TGTGCCAGCGGTGATTGGGGGGACGCT.